A single sample is the source of the 13 T cell receptor beta chains below, sequenced in a study of blood T cell repertoires in COVID-19 (dated by TCRdb to 2018 to 2020). The library was produced with the immunoSEQ multiplex PCR assay. In TCRdb, the immuneACCESS table is reduced to in-frame sequences with V and J assigned. These tables do not hold every clone; where another copy was compared, an unresolved V gene accounts for under half, and the others remain unexplained. The sample records over 200,000 clones, 70% to 90% of which are singletons. 2% to 2.5% of the sample belongs to the ten largest clones. The specimen was peripheral blood. The source is a woman in her forties or fifties with acute or convalescent COVID-19.

The rearrangement uses TRBV3-1 (or the pseudogene TRBV3-2) and TRBJ1-5; D uncertain. Trimming cost V 3 bases and J 4 bases, with 4 bases left between them. Germline V CDR1 and CDR2: LGHDT, YNNKEL (reference sequence). This CDR3 has 12 residues. CDR3 sequence: CASSHPNQPQHF. CDR3 bases: TGTGCCAGCAGCCACCCGAATCAGCCCCAGCATTTT.

The chain couples TRBV30 to TRBJ2-1; 8 positions match TRBD2. Trimming cost V 0 bases and J 7 bases; bases outside gene matches: 5. This CDR3 is 14 amino acids long. Germline-derived CDR1 and CDR2 are GTSNPN and SVGIG (reference sequence). The DNA of the CDR3 is TGTGCCTGGAGTGTCTGGCGGGAGGCTAATGAGCAGTTCTTC. This gives the protein CAWSVWREANEQFF.

This sequence joins TRBV27 and TRBJ1-2, with D unclear. The germline V and J ends were trimmed by 3 bases and 1 base, with 18 bases remaining between them. The CDR3 length is 17 residues. The germline V gene encodes CDR1 MNHEY and CDR2 SMNVEV (reference sequence). CDR3 DNA: TGTGCCAGCAGTTTCGTGGTGGCTCGGCACAGTAACTATGGCTACACCTTC. This translates into CASSFVVARHSNYGYTF.

The table lists this clone with a few counts. The rearrangement joins TRBV27 to TRBJ2-3, with TRBD2 matching 13 bases. This CDR3 comprises 16 residues. J gave up 6 bases and V 2 bases, and 5 bases lay outside the gene matches. Germline CDR1 is MNHEY and CDR2 is SMNVEV (reference sequence). In DNA, the CDR3 is TGTGCCAGCAGTTTACCCGGACTAGCGGGAGTGGATACGCAGTATTTT. It translates to CASSLPGLAGVDTQYF.

This chain uses TRBV29-1 with TRBJ1-1, with 8 bases identical to TRBD1. The CDR3 is 8 residues long. V was clipped by 6 bases and J by 13 bases; unmatched bases: 1. The germline gives CDR1 SQVTM, CDR2 ANQGSEA. CDR3 in DNA: TGCAGCGTGGACAGGGATTTCTTT. It yields the protein CSVDRDFF.

This clone has just a few counts. V is TRBV6-5 and J is TRBJ2-5; a weak D match, TRBD1 (6 bases). The V gene lost 5 bases and the J gene lost 5 bases, with 12 bases spanning the gap. The CDR3 has 13 residues. Germline values: CDR1 MNHEY, CDR2 SVGAGI. The CDR3 region is CASSQGLGETQYF. In DNA, the CDR3 is TGTGCCAGCAGTCAGGGGTTAGGGGAGACCCAGTACTTC.

This chain links TRBV29-1 with TRBJ1-4; maybe TRBD1 (6 bases). The germline V and J ends were trimmed by 4 bases and 7 bases, with 10 bases remaining between them. The CDR3 length is 12 residues. The germline V gene encodes CDR1 SQVTM and CDR2 ANQGSEA. This chain's CDR3 is CSVGTRGEKLFF. The CDR3 DNA reads TGCAGCGTTGGGACCAGGGGTGAAAAACTGTTTTTT.

This chain uses TRBV25-1 with TRBJ2-5; 7 nucleotides align to TRBD2. After removal of 5 bases from V and 5 bases from J, the junction contained 8 bases not matched to a gene. CDR3 size: 14 residues. From germline, CDR1 is MGHDK and CDR2 SYGVNS. The CDR3 reads CASSMWSGGETQYF. CDR3 nucleotides: TGTGCCAGCAGTATGTGGTCCGGGGGGGAGACCCAGTACTTC.

The CDR3 bases are TGTGCCAGCAGATTTTCGCGGGAGGGCCGGGGTGAGCAGTTCTTC. Its protein product is CASRFSREGRGEQFF. J is TRBJ2-1 and V is TRBV7-2, with 9 bases that match TRBD2. Germline CDR1 reads SGHTA; CDR2 reads FQGNSA. The V and J ends lost 6 bases and 9 bases, in that order; junction bases with no gene match: 12. There are 15 residues in the CDR3.

The chain has TRBV6-6 and TRBJ2-4; 10 nucleotides agree with TRBD2. CDR1 is MNHNY and CDR2 is SVGAGI in the germline V gene (reference sequence). CDR3 size: 17 residues. The V segment lost 5 bases and the J segment 2 bases; nucleotides outside the gene matches: 9. CDR3: CASSRTIAGGPKNIQYF. The DNA for the CDR3 is TGTGCCAGCAGTCGTACTATAGCGGGAGGCCCCAAAAACATTCAGTACTTC.

This chain joins TRBV6-2 or TRBV6-3 and TRBJ2-1; 15 bases fit TRBD2. This CDR3 has 16 residues. Germline V CDR1 and CDR2: MNHEY, SVGEGT. J was trimmed by 8 bases and V by 5 bases; bases with no gene match: 7. CDR3 sequence: CASSKRTSGRVDEQFF. The CDR3 region has the DNA TGTGCCAGCAGTAAACGGACTAGCGGGAGGGTCGATGAGCAGTTCTTC.

The gene calls are TRBV23-1 and TRBJ1-5; D unclear. TRBV23-1 is given ORF status, its function remaining uncertain. The CDR3 is 17 residues long. V lost 0 bases and J lost 0, with 12 bases in between. CDR3 nucleotide sequence: TGCGCCAGCAGTCAATCGAGGCGGAAAATTAGCAATCAGCCCCAGCATTTT. It is translated as CASSQSRRKISNQPQHF.

The chain is built from TRBV5-1 and TRBJ1-6, with TRBD1 as a possible D gene (5 bases). The CDR3 length is 15 residues. Trimming took 0 bases from V and 9 from J, leaving 13 bases between them. CDR1 and CDR2 from the germline V gene are SGHRS and YFSETQ. The CDR3 protein is CASSLVPRVGSPLHF. CDR3 nucleotides: TGCGCCAGCAGCTTGGTTCCCAGGGTCGGTTCACCCCTCCACTTT. Complete variable domain (other parts from reference TRBV5-1 and TRBJ1-6): KAGVTQTPRYLIKTRGQQVTLSCSPISGHRSVSWYQQTPGQGLQFLFEYFSETQRNKGNFPGRFSGRQFSNSRSEMNVSTLELGDSALYLCASSLVPRVGSPLHFGNGTRLTVT.